This paragraph covers one TCR beta chain sequence. Its specificity is not known. This sample is part of a study of Ad26.COV2.S vaccination and SARS-CoV-2 variants. The CDR3 contains 14 residues. The J segment lost 7 bases and the V segment lost 4 bases, leaving 8 bases of the junction unmatched. Germline CDR1 reads SGHNT; CDR2 reads YYREEE (reference sequence). The protocol was immunoSEQ multiplex PCR, while the TCRdb copy is restricted to in-frame clones and leaves out a portion. The data hold 350,000 to 400,000 clones, with about 88% observed a single time. Treatment specified: around 19 received Ad26.COV2.S at low or high dose, single or two shots; about 5 received placebo; per-sample allocation not given. The study sampled participants on day 63 after the first vaccine or placebo injection. Regarding the study as a whole: Substantial post-vaccination breadth of spike-specific CD8+ and CD4+ T cell responses was reported.

This chain links TRBV5-4 with TRBJ2-5, with 9 bases identical to TRBD2. The receptor comes from a person between 18 and 65 years old who received the Ad26.COV2.S COVID-19 vaccine or a placebo. The specimen comprised peripheral blood, sampled in a trial of Ad26.COV2.S vaccine versus placebo. CDR3 region: CASSLAGPVWTQYF. The CDR3 DNA sequence: TGTGCCAGCAGCCTAGCGGGGCCCGTGTGGACCCAGTACTTC. The whole variable domain, filled in from reference TRBV5-4 and TRBJ2-5, reads ETGVTQSPTHLIKTRGQQVTLRCSSQSGHNTVSWYQQALGQGPQFIFQYYREEENGRGNFPPRFSGLQFPNYSSELNVNALELDDSALYLCASSLAGPVWTQYFGPGTRLLVL.